The TCR beta chain under discussion was sequenced for a study of cytomegalovirus exposure and HLA in healthy donors. Whole-study results and caveats: Approximately 160 TCR beta chains were listed as cytomegalovirus-associated. In a later analysis, TCR beta V- and J-gene trimming showed a link to a missense DCLRE1C variant.

This clone was counted only a few times. Antigen: not known. PCR involved 60 Vbeta and 13 Jbeta primers. Sequencing was performed with immunoSEQ multiplex PCR; in TCRdb, only in-frame clones are kept and a portion is missing. The sample records some 150,000 clones, just under 65% being singletons. This CDR3 is 15 amino acids long. V dropped 3 bases and J dropped 6; count of bases not matched to a gene: 7. The germline V gene has CDR1 MNHEY and CDR2 SMNVEV (reference sequence). This chain joins TRBV27 and TRBJ2-1; 8 bases are a match to TRBD1. The TCR originated in a woman aged 55-70 years in good health and CMV-seropositive. Material for sequencing was PBMCs. The CDR3 DNA follows: TGTGCCAGCAGTTTGCTTCAGGGGGCGGTCAATGAGCAGTTCTTC. Its translation is CASSLLQGAVNEQFF.